This TCR beta chain was sequenced during a study of OX40 agonist ivuxolimab in advanced cancers. The V gene lost 0 bases and the J gene lost 2 bases, with 16 bases spanning the gap. Germline-derived CDR1 and CDR2 are MGHDK and SYGVNS. The CDR3 covers 17 residues. Concerning this clone: What it binds is not known.

The protocol was immunoSEQ multiplex PCR, while the TCRdb copy is restricted to in-frame clones and leaves out a portion. Of about 25,000 clones listed, 80% to 90% are singletons. General study findings and limits: Several nonresponders also turned out to have low normalized T-cell clonal expansion. More expanded clones were found, on average, in CD8+ than in CD4+ T cells.

The chain uses TRBV25-1 and TRBJ2-5, with D perhaps TRBD1 (6 bases). This TCR came from an adult with an advanced solid tumor such as melanoma, head and neck, liver or kidney cancer. Sequences were derived from CD4+ or CD8+ T cells sorted from blood, sampled in a trial of the OX40 agonist ivuxolimab. CDR3 sequence: CASSEYPDRREQETQYF. Here the CDR3 DNA reads TGTGCCAGCAGTGAATATCCGGACAGAAGGGAACAAGAGACCCAGTACTTC.